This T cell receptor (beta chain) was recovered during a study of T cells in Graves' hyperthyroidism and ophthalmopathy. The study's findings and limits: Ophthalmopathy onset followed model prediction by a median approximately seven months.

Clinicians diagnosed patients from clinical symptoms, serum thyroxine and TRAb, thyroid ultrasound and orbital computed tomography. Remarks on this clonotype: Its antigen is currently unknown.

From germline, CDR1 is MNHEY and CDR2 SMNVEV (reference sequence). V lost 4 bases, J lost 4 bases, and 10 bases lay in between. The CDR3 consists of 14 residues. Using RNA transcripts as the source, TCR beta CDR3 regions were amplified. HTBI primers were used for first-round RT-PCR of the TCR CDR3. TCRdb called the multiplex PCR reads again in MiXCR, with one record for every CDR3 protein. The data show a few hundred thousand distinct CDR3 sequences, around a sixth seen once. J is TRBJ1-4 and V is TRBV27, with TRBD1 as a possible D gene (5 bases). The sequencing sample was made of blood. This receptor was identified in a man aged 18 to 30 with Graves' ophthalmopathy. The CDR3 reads CASSYRQNNEKLFF. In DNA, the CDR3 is TGTGCCAGCAGTTACCGACAGAATAATGAAAAACTGTTTTTT.